This is a list of T cell receptor beta chains from one sample in a study of blood T cell repertoires in COVID-19. Method: immunoSEQ multiplex PCR; TCRdb's copy keeps in-frame clones and lacks some. The data contain over 120,000 clones, about 91% of them seen just once; the ten biggest clones take up around 0.91%. The sample comprised peripheral blood. The origin of the receptors is a woman between 50 and 59 years old with acute or convalescent COVID-19. CDR3s include the opening cysteine and the closing phenylalanine or tryptophan. A D gene is named only where the DNA matches it firmly. Some rows mark clone size as missing; the rest say once, few, many or name a class of expanded clone.

j_gene	abundance	v_gene	d_gene	CDR3aa	CDR3nt
TRBJ1-4	.	TRBV5-1	TRBD1	CASSLGDRANEKLFF	TGCGCCAGCAGCTTGGGGGACAGGGCTAATGAAAAACTGTTTTTT
TRBJ1-5	few	TRBV12-3/TRBV12-4	.	CASSTGFVQPQHF	TGTGCCAGCAGTACAGGGTTCGTCCAGCCCCAGCATTTT
TRBJ2-1	.	TRBV6-1	.	CASSEGDYGQFF	TGTGCCAGCAGTGAAGGCGATTATGGGCAGTTCTTC
TRBJ2-7	.	TRBV11-2	TRBD1	CASSLQGAAYEQYF	TGTGCCAGCAGCTTACAGGGGGCGGCCTACGAGCAGTACTTC
TRBJ1-4	.	TRBV3-1/TRBV3-2	.	CASSPQWAFEKLFF	TGTGCCAGCAGCCCTCAATGGGCTTTTGAAAAACTGTTTTTT
TRBJ2-7	.	TRBV9	TRBD1	CASSAKQGATYEQYF	TGTGCCAGCAGCGCCAAACAGGGGGCTACCTACGAGCAGTACTTC
TRBJ2-7	.	TRBV6-2/TRBV6-3	TRBD1	CASSSPPGQGSYEQYF	TGTGCCAGCAGTTCCCCCCCGGGACAGGGCTCTTACGAGCAGTACTTC
TRBJ1-2	.	TRBV7-9	TRBD1	CASSLAEGADYGYTF	TGTGCCAGCAGCTTAGCAGAGGGGGCTGACTATGGCTACACCTTC
TRBJ2-6	.	TRBV27	.	CASSLSPVPGANVLTF	TGTGCCAGCAGTTTATCTCCGGTACCTGGGGCCAACGTCCTGACTTTC
TRBJ2-7	.	TRBV7-9	TRBD2	CASSPSGSYEQYF	TGTGCCAGCAGCCCAAGCGGGAGTTACGAGCAGTACTTC
TRBJ1-2	.	TRBV4-1	.	CASSQVAGDGYTF	TGCGCCAGCAGCCAAGTGGCGGGGGATGGCTACACCTTC
TRBJ2-7	few	TRBV6-1	TRBD2	CASSEASGRTLGEQYF	TGTGCCAGCAGTGAAGCAAGCGGGAGAACCCTAGGAGAGCAGTACTTC
TRBJ2-6	.	TRBV4-2	TRBD1	CASSQNTGAGANVLTF	TGTGCCAGCAGCCAAAACACAGGGGCCGGGGCCAACGTCCTGACTTTC
TRBJ2-1	.	TRBV24-1	TRBD1	CATSEAGTGSNEQFF	TGTGCCACCAGTGAGGCCGGGACAGGGAGCAATGAGCAGTTCTTC
TRBJ1-2	.	TRBV19	.	CASSIGRDYGYTF	TGTGCCAGTAGTATCGGGAGGGACTATGGCTACACCTTC
TRBJ2-7	once	TRBV6-5	TRBD2	CASSPAGGGFEQYF	TGTGCCAGCAGTCCCGCGGGCGGGGGGTTCGAGCAGTACTTC
TRBJ2-3	.	TRBV7-6	.	CASSRSSTPGGRSTDTQYF	TGTGCCAGCAGCCGGTCATCTACCCCAGGGGGGCGAAGCACAGATACGCAGTATTTT
TRBJ2-1	.	TRBV11-3	TRBD2	CASSRGLAESEQFF	TGTGCCAGCAGCCGGGGACTAGCGGAGAGTGAGCAGTTCTTC
TRBJ1-1	.	TRBV19	.	CASSTQVNTEAFF	TGTGCCAGTAGTACCCAGGTAAACACTGAAGCTTTCTTT
TRBJ1-1	.	TRBV15	TRBD1	CATSRGSTGARTEAFF	TGTGCCACCAGCAGAGGCAGTACAGGGGCCCGCACTGAAGCTTTCTTT
TRBJ2-3	once	TRBV12-3/TRBV12-4	.	CASTRSTDTQYF	TGTGCCAGCACCAGGAGCACAGATACGCAGTATTTT
TRBJ2-7	.	TRBV3-1/TRBV3-2	TRBD2	CASSRRLAGESEQYF	TGTGCCAGCAGCCGACGACTAGCGGGGGAGAGCGAGCAGTACTTC
TRBJ2-1	.	TRBV7-9	.	CASSLASGLSYNEQFF	TGTGCCAGCAGCTTAGCTAGCGGACTCTCCTACAATGAGCAGTTCTTC
TRBJ2-4	.	TRBV19	.	CASSIESGGRAKNIQYF	TGTGCCAGTAGTATAGAGTCGGGGGGCAGGGCCAAAAACATTCAGTACTTC
TRBJ2-1	.	TRBV12-3/TRBV12-4	.	CASSDRYPLFF	TGTGCCAGCAGTGACAGGTACCCTCTGTTCTTC
TRBJ2-3	.	TRBV11-2	TRBD2	CASSLGLVTDTQYF	TGTGCCAGCAGCCTAGGACTAGTCACAGATACGCAGTATTTT
TRBJ1-1	few	TRBV5-1	TRBD1	CASSLRGQGPNTEAFF	TGCGCCAGCAGCTTGCGGGGACAGGGACCGAACACTGAAGCTTTCTTT
TRBJ2-2	.	TRBV5-1	TRBD1	CASSFRQGDTGELFF	TGCGCCAGCAGCTTCCGACAGGGGGACACCGGGGAGCTGTTTTTT
TRBJ2-1	.	TRBV30	TRBD2	CVWSELASYNEQFF	TGTGTCTGGAGCGAACTAGCGTCCTACAATGAGCAGTTCTTC
TRBJ2-7	.	TRBV19	TRBD1	CASSMGQGAYEQYF	TGTGCCAGTAGTATGGGACAGGGGGCCTACGAGCAGTACTTC
TRBJ1-1	.	TRBV19	TRBD1	CASSPPGQGRTEAFF	TGTGCCAGTAGCCCACCGGGACAGGGGAGGACTGAAGCTTTCTTT
TRBJ1-1	.	TRBV7-3	TRBD1	CASSREGQGGTEAFF	TGTGCCAGCAGCAGGGAAGGACAGGGCGGCACTGAAGCTTTCTTT
TRBJ1-2	.	TRBV6-4	.	CASSDSSENYGYTF	TGTGCCAGCAGTGACTCATCGGAGAACTATGGCTACACCTTC
TRBJ1-5	few	TRBV2	TRBD1	CASMGTGRNQPQHF	TGTGCCAGCATGGGGACAGGGAGAAATCAGCCCCAGCATTTT
TRBJ1-4	.	TRBV30	.	CAWSEQGEKLFF	TGTGCCTGGAGCGAACAGGGCGAAAAACTGTTTTTT
TRBJ2-3	.	TRBV5-4	.	CASSLGGGATDTQYF	TGTGCCAGCAGCTTGGGTGGGGGGGCCACAGATACGCAGTATTTT
TRBJ2-3	once	TRBV11-3	TRBD2	CASSLGRREEPDTQYF	TGTGCCAGCAGCCTCGGGCGGCGGGAGGAACCAGATACGCAGTATTTT